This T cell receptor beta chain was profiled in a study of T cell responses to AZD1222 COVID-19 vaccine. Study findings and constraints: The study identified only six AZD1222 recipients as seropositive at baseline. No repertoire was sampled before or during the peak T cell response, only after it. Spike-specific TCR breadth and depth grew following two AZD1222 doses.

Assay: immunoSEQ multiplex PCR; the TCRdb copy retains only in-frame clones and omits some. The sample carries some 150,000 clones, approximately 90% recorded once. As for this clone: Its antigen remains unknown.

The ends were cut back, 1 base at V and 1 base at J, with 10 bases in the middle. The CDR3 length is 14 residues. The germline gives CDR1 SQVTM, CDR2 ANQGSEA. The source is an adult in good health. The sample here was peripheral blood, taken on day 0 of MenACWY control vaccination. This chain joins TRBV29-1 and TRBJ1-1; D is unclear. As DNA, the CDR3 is TGCAGCGTTGAAGGGGTTGGCGGGAACACTGAAGCTTTCTTT. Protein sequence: CSVEGVGGNTEAFF.